In its sample, the clone carrying this T cell receptor (beta chain) was seen a few times. Antigen unknown. For TCR beta, libraries came from quantitative 5'-RACE with molecular barcodes. TCRdb re-called the 5' RACE reads through MiXCR, storing one row per CDR3 protein. The table lists about 210,000 distinct CDR3 sequences, more than 5.5% of them singletons. This CDR3 has 16 residues. V shed 5 bases and J shed 6 bases, with 22 bases lying between them. CDR1 SGHTA and CDR2 FQGTGA come from the germline V gene. This sample was included in a study of CD8 T cells in ankylosing spondylitis. Study results and caveats: It appeared that ankylosing spondylitis blood was characterized by a TCR beta motif of fewer than ten highly homologous variants. Disease-associated clones were CD8+ and fairly uncommon in peripheral blood. Disease-associated clones were reportedly significantly overrepresented in matched ankylosing spondylitis synovial fluid.

The chain combines TRBV7-3 with TRBJ1-2; a weak D match, TRBD1 (6 bases). The source material was blood, either unsorted or a sorted T cell fraction (not recorded which). The source is a male donor with ankylosing spondylitis. The CDR3 nucleotides are TGTGCCAGCAGCCCCCCGATGAAGGGGGAGTGGAATGGCTACACCTTC. It is translated as CASSPPMKGEWNGYTF.